Below are 20 T cell receptor beta chains sequenced from a single sample in a study of preoperative IRX-2 immunotherapy in early breast cancer. TCRdb keeps only in-frame clones here, not all; method: immunoSEQ multiplex PCR. The sample has approximately 96,000 clones; 75% to 90% are singletons. Treatment of the sample: preoperative locoregional IRX-2 cytokine immunotherapy. The source was tumor tissue, collected after IRX-2 immunotherapy. The receptors here all came from a human donor with breast cancer.

The chain links TRBV6-4 to TRBJ2-1; 10 bases match TRBD2. Germline V gene sequence: CDR1 MRHNA, CDR2 SNTAGT. The CDR3 is 16 residues long. V shed 2 bases and J 6 bases; nucleotides not matched to a gene: 7. The CDR3 protein is CASSDAVASGSNEQFF. CDR3 nucleotides: TGTGCCAGCAGTGACGCCGTGGCTAGCGGGAGCAATGAGCAGTTCTTC.

The J gene is TRBJ2-5, the V gene TRBV6-8; a weak D match, TRBD1 (6 bases). V was pared by 4 bases and J by 5 bases, with 14 bases between. Germline V gene lookup returns CDR1 MNHGY and CDR2 SAAAGT. CDR3 length equals 14 residues. The CDR3 spells CASSSSRGFETQYF. CDR3 in DNA: TGTGCCAGCAGTTCTTCTAGGGGGTTCGAGACCCAGTACTTC.

This clone was counted between two and nine times. The rearrangement links TRBV19 to TRBJ1-5, with unresolved D. V lost 7 bases and J lost 4, with 20 bases in between. The CDR3 is made up of 16 amino acids. CDR1 is LNHDA, CDR2 SQIVND, per germline (reference sequence). Here the CDR3 DNA reads TGTGCCAGTATGGACGTAGTGGGCCTGCTTAATCAGCCCCAGCATTTT. Its protein product is CASMDVVGLLNQPQHF.

This clone was seen more than once but under ten times. This chain links TRBV6-8 with TRBJ1-4; no reliable D call. CDR1 and CDR2 from the germline V gene are MNHGY and SAAAGT. V was clipped by 5 bases and J by 4 bases, with 8 bases between them. The CDR3 spans 13 residues. The CDR3 sequence is CASSLTDNEKLFF. The DNA for the CDR3 is TGTGCCAGCAGTCTCACAGATAATGAAAAACTGTTTTTT.

The chain joins TRBV6-8 to TRBJ1-3; weak D call: TRBD1 (6 bases). V shed 4 bases and J shed 0 bases, with 13 bases lying between them. This CDR3 has 16 residues. Germline V gene lookup returns CDR1 MNHGY and CDR2 SAAAGT. CDR3 DNA sequence: TGTGCCAGCAGTTCCCCAGGGGACCACTCTGGAAACACCATATATTTT. Its translation is CASSSPGDHSGNTIYF.

This clone was observed once. This chain links TRBV28 with TRBJ1-4, with a tentative D call TRBD1 (5 bases). This CDR3 is built from 13 residues. Germline V gene lookup returns CDR1 MDHEN and CDR2 SYDVKM. V dropped 7 bases and J dropped 1 base, with 7 bases sitting between them. Written as DNA, the CDR3 is TGTGCCAGCATTGGGGGAACTAATGAAAAACTGTTTTTT. Translated, it gives CASIGGTNEKLFF. Drawing the rest from reference TRBV28 and TRBJ1-4, the complete variable domain is DVKVTQSSRYLVKRTGEKVFLECVQDMDHENMFWYRQDPGLGLRLIYFSYDVKMKEKGDIPEGYSVSREKKERFSLILESASTNQTSMYLCASIGGTNEKLFFGSGTQLSVL.

The rearrangement joins TRBV2 to TRBJ2-7; 8 nucleotides line up with TRBD1. CDR1 and CDR2 from the germline V gene are SNHLY and FYNNEI. There are 13 residues in the CDR3. V dropped 10 bases and J dropped 2; count of bases not matched to a gene: 7. CDR3 region: CANFRDRPYEQYF. The CDR3 coding sequence is TGTGCCAATTTCCGGGACAGGCCCTACGAGCAGTACTTC.

The chain combines TRBV18 with TRBJ1-5; 9 bases map to TRBD1. Germline CDR1 is KGHSH and CDR2 is LQKENI. The CDR3 has 15 amino acids. The ends lost 5 bases at V and 5 bases at J; junction bases unmatched: 7. CDR3 in DNA: TGTGCCAGCTCATGGGGACAGGGTTCTGATCAGCCCCAGCATTTT. Translation: CASSWGQGSDQPQHF.

V usage is TRBV10-2 and J usage is TRBJ2-3; 7 positions agree with TRBD2. Germline CDR1 and CDR2: WSHSY and SAAADI. The CDR3 loop spans 12 amino acids. The V gene end was trimmed by 8 bases and the J gene end by 4 bases; junction bases not matched to a gene: 3. The CDR3 region is CASVAGSDTQYF. The DNA for the CDR3 is TGCGCCAGCGTAGCGGGCTCAGATACGCAGTATTTT.

The rearrangement joins TRBV28 to TRBJ1-3; 7 bases are a match to TRBD1. The V segment lost 3 bases and the J segment 0 bases; nucleotides outside the gene matches: 2. This CDR3 spans 15 amino acids. Germline values: CDR1 MDHEN, CDR2 SYDVKM. As DNA, the CDR3 is TGTGCCAGCAGTTTGGGACAGCTCTCTGGAAACACCATATATTTT. Protein product: CASSLGQLSGNTIYF.

The rearrangement joins TRBV23-1 to TRBJ2-5, with D perhaps TRBD1 or TRBD2 (6 bases each). TRBV23-1 is given ORF status, its function remaining uncertain. With 6 bases removed from V and 0 bases from J, the gap between germline ends came to 17 bases. This CDR3 has 16 amino acids. CDR3 in DNA: TGCGCCAGCAGCAAAGGGGGGAATTCGGACCAAGAGACCCAGTACTTC. Translated, it gives CASSKGGNSDQETQYF.

V is TRBV14 and J is TRBJ2-7, with D perhaps TRBD1 or TRBD2 (6 bases each). V gave up 0 bases and J gave up 3 bases, with 21 bases separating them. The CDR3 contains 18 residues. Germline values: CDR1 SGHDN, CDR2 FVKESK. The CDR3 sequence: CASSQDPTKWGADYEQYF. In DNA, the CDR3 is TGTGCCAGCAGCCAAGATCCCACCAAATGGGGGGCAGACTACGAGCAGTACTTC.

This chain's CDR3 is CASRHKYRGVNQPQHF. The CDR3 DNA is TGTGCAAGTCGCCACAAATACAGGGGAGTCAATCAGCCCCAGCATTTT. V usage is TRBV12-2 and J usage is TRBJ1-5; the table names TRBD1, a call not compared with the DNA. TRBV12-2 has pseudogene status. This CDR3 spans 16 amino acids.

This chain links TRBV19 with TRBJ1-4, with 7 bases matching TRBD1. V was clipped by 5 bases and J by 8 bases; unmatched bases: 8. The CDR3 is 14 amino acids. Per germline, CDR1 LNHDA and CDR2 SQIVND (reference sequence). The CDR3 nucleotides are TGTGCCAGTAGTTCAGGACAGGTGGGCGAAAAACTGTTTTTT. Its translation: CASSSGQVGEKLFF.

This clone was detected once. This chain connects TRBV18 to TRBJ2-1, with 9 positions matching TRBD1. CDR1 and CDR2 (germline): KGHSH, LQKENI. This CDR3 has 15 residues. The trim removed 6 bases at V and 7 bases at J, leaving 10 bases unmatched. The CDR3 region is CASSPGQGSGNEQFF. CDR3 sequence (DNA): TGTGCCAGCTCTCCTGGACAGGGGTCGGGAAATGAGCAGTTCTTC.

This chain joins TRBV19 and TRBJ1-2; weak D call: TRBD1 (5 bases). Trimming pared 8 bases from V and 2 bases from J, leaving 15 bases between. CDR3 size: 14 residues. Germline CDR1 and CDR2: LNHDA and SQIVND (reference sequence). CDR3 protein: CASSEGIRNYGYTF. The CDR3 DNA reads as TGTGCCAGTTCAGAGGGGATACGGAACTATGGCTACACCTTC.

The V gene is TRBV12-1, the J gene TRBJ2-7; the D segment call TRBD1 is taken from the table without a DNA check. TRBV12-1 is deemed a pseudogene. The CDR3 covers 17 residues. The DNA for the CDR3 is TGTGCCAGCAGCTCCATACCGGACAGGGGGCCTCCCTACGAGCAGTACTTC. Amino acid sequence: CASSSIPDRGPPYEQYF.

Only one count was recorded for this clone. The V call is TRBV29-1, the J call TRBJ2-7; 9 bases line up with TRBD2. V shed 5 bases and J 1 base; nucleotides not matched to a gene: 3. This CDR3 is built from 13 residues. Germline V gene data show CDR1 as SQVTM and CDR2 as ANQGSEA. The CDR3 DNA reads as TGCAGCGTTCGGACTAGCGCGTCCTACGAGCAGTACTTC. The encoded protein is CSVRTSASYEQYF.

This clone was seen once. The V gene is TRBV5-1, the J gene TRBJ2-1; D gene ambiguous. Deletions cut 2 bases from V and 0 bases from J, with 9 bases between. The CDR3 loop spans 15 amino acids. In germline, CDR1 is SGHRS, CDR2 YFSETQ. The chain's CDR3 is CASSLRLSSYNEQFF. For the CDR3, the DNA is TGCGCCAGCAGCTTACGACTCAGCTCCTACAATGAGCAGTTCTTC.

This chain uses TRBV4-1 with TRBJ2-1, with D possibly being TRBD1 or TRBD2 (6 bases each). The V gene's germline CDR1 is MGHRA and CDR2 YSYEKL. CDR3 length: 18 residues. V dropped 3 bases and J dropped 5 bases, with 23 bases sitting between them. The CDR3 DNA sequence: TGCGCCAGCAGCCACCAACACGCCAGGGGAGGCGTCAACAATGAGCAGTTCTTC. The encoded protein is CASSHQHARGGVNNEQFF.